The subject of this entry is one TCR beta chain. The protocol was immunoSEQ multiplex PCR, while the TCRdb copy is restricted to in-frame clones and leaves out a portion. The table has around 80,000 clones, approximately 95% seen once. These data originate in a study of T cell changes during pregnancy in multiple sclerosis. The CDR3 runs 15 residues. Per germline, CDR1 SNHLY and CDR2 FYNNEI. V lost 5 bases, J lost 1 base, and 4 bases stayed unmatched. V usage is TRBV2 and J usage is TRBJ2-3; 9 bases fit TRBD2. This material consisted of peripheral blood, taken in the second trimester of pregnancy. This clonotype was sampled from a female donor in good health, enrolled as a control in a pregnancy study. CDR3: CASSSRTSGTDTQYF. The CDR3 DNA follows: TGTGCCAGCAGTTCCCGGACTAGCGGCACAGATACGCAGTATTTT.